This is a list of T cell receptor beta chains from one sample in a study of shared clonotypes between healthy human individuals. Profiled with immunoSEQ multiplex PCR; TCRdb holds only in-frame clones, not every one. The profile shows about 2 million clones, over 85% of them singletons. Input material: naive CD4+ T cells sorted from blood. These receptors were taken from a man between 18 and 35 years old in good health. The CDR3 runs from the conserved cysteine through the conserved F or W. Fields, in order: clone size, V gene, J gene, D gene, CDR3 protein, CDR3 DNA. D genes are given only for firm matches. The size of a clone is reported for some rows only, either as once, few or many, or as a class for expanded clones.

once,TRBV5-4,TRBJ2-7,TRBD2,CASSLWEGYEQYF,TGTGCCAGCAGCTTGTGGGAGGGCTACGAGCAGTACTTC
once,TRBV5-1,TRBJ2-5,TRBD1,CASSTPGGSETQYF,TGCGCCAGCAGCACCCCAGGGGGCTCAGAGACCCAGTACTTC
-,TRBV7-8,TRBJ2-3,-,CASSLGVTDTQYF,TGTGCCAGCAGCTTAGGCGTCACAGATACGCAGTATTTT
-,TRBV5-1,TRBJ2-1,-,CASSLDYPGLNEQFF,TGCGCCAGCAGCCTGGACTACCCTGGGCTCAATGAGCAGTTCTTC
-,TRBV4-3,TRBJ2-5,TRBD1,CASSQDRDRGRYF,TGCGCCAGCAGCCAAGATCGGGACAGGGGAAGGTACTTC
-,TRBV7-2,TRBJ2-1,-,CASSETGRSYNEQFF,TGTGCCAGCAGCGAGACAGGCCGGTCCTACAATGAGCAGTTCTTC
-,TRBV6-5,TRBJ2-2,TRBD2,CASSLAGGPSGELFF,TGTGCCAGCAGTTTAGCGGGAGGGCCGAGCGGGGAGCTGTTTTTT
-,TRBV7-9,TRBJ2-7,-,CASSLNGFDEQYF,TGTGCCAGCAGCTTAAATGGTTTTGACGAGCAGTACTTC
-,TRBV5-4,TRBJ2-5,TRBD1,CASSKGQSQETQYF,TGTGCCAGCAGCAAGGGACAGAGCCAAGAGACCCAGTACTTC
-,TRBV7-9,TRBJ1-2,TRBD1,CASSLGQGAGYTF,TGTGCCAGCAGCTTAGGGCAGGGGGCCGGCTACACCTTC
-,TRBV18,TRBJ2-5,-,CASSPFSGRETQYF,TGTGCCAGCTCACCTTTTAGCGGCCGAGAGACCCAGTACTTC
-,TRBV4-1,TRBJ1-5,-,CASSQRGGASNQPQHF,TGCGCCAGCAGCCAACGAGGGGGGGCCAGCAATCAGCCCCAGCATTTT
-,TRBV6-5,TRBJ1-2,TRBD1,CASRPGGGYGYTF,TGTGCCAGTCGCCCAGGGGGCGGCTATGGCTACACCTTC
-,TRBV7-9,TRBJ2-5,-,CASSLALQETQYF,TGTGCCAGCAGCCTGGCCCTACAAGAGACCCAGTACTTC
-,TRBV27,TRBJ2-1,-,CASSLVQDNEQFF,TGTGCCAGCAGTTTAGTACAGGACAATGAGCAGTTCTTC
-,TRBV11-2,TRBJ2-7,TRBD2,CASSPYLAGSGQYF,TGTGCCAGCAGCCCCTACCTAGCGGGCTCGGGGCAGTACTTC
-,TRBV5-6,TRBJ1-6,TRBD1,CASSVGQAWPYYNSPLHF,TGTGCCAGCAGCGTGGGACAGGCCTGGCCCTACTATAATTCACCCCTCCACTTT
-,TRBV18,TRBJ1-5,TRBD1,CASSQGTGGSTQPQHF,TGTGCCAGCTCCCAAGGGACAGGGGGCTCAACCCAGCCCCAGCATTTT
-,TRBV9,TRBJ1-5,-,CASKQASNQPQHF,TGTGCCAGCAAACAGGCCAGCAATCAGCCCCAGCATTTT
-,TRBV7-2,TRBJ1-3,-,CASSSGAGNTIYF,TGTGCCAGCAGCTCAGGGGCCGGAAACACCATATATTTT
-,TRBV7-9,TRBJ2-5,-,CASSLNGGVETQYF,TGTGCCAGCAGCTTAAACGGCGGGGTGGAGACCCAGTACTTC
-,TRBV5-4,TRBJ2-7,-,CASSSPLLGEQYF,TGTGCCAGCAGCTCCCCACTATTGGGCGAGCAGTACTTC
-,TRBV11-2,TRBJ2-5,-,CASSLGGGKLGETQYF,TGTGCCAGCAGCTTGGGAGGGGGGAAGCTGGGAGAGACCCAGTACTTC
-,TRBV19,TRBJ1-1,-,CASSGLGFSEAFF,TGTGCCAGCTCGGGTTTGGGTTTCTCTGAAGCTTTCTTT
-,TRBV2,TRBJ1-6,TRBD1,CASTGQGANSPLHF,TGTGCCAGCACCGGACAGGGGGCAAATTCACCCCTCCACTTT
-,TRBV18,TRBJ1-4,-,CASSPYGTTNEKLFF,TGTGCCAGCTCACCTTACGGGACAACTAATGAAAAACTGTTTTTT
once,TRBV19,TRBJ2-7,TRBD1,CASSFPGQHYEQYF,TGTGCCAGTAGTTTCCCGGGACAGCACTACGAGCAGTACTTC